This TCR beta chain was obtained from a study of human T cells and chemical hapten exposure. For the study at large: A 2 cm by 2 cm inner upper arm patch received 2% DPC for sensitization. Alopecia universalis, totalis or areata was present in patients who were mostly female.

Whole-study results and caveats: Significantly more large CDR3 similarity clusters were formed by expanded TCRs than by controls.

This clonotype was seen ten or more times. Antigen unknown. The sample's time point: patch test 1, 2 weeks after DPC sensitization. Treatment noted: therapeutic diphenylcyclopropenone sensitization with weekly scalp DPC. Attachment of unique molecular identifiers to individual cDNA molecules was performed in the library. TCRdb itself ran the RACE reads through MiXCR, one entry per CDR3 protein. Of under 450,000 distinct CDR3 sequences listed, 4.8% are singletons. The CDR3 consists of 16 residues. Germline V gene lookup returns CDR1 LGHNA and CDR2 YSLEER. Trimming cost V 4 bases and J 4 bases; bases outside gene matches: 10.

The V gene is TRBV4-3, the J gene TRBJ2-3; 8 nucleotides match TRBD1. The sample was whole blood, taken in connection with sensitization to the hapten diphenylcyclopropenone (DPC). This receptor was taken from a woman between 50 and 59 years old with alopecia areata. Some clones in this sample may be carry-over from other donors' samples. CDR3 coding DNA: TGCGCCAGCAGCCCCGTTGGAACAGGGGGAGCAGATACGCAGTATTTT. Translating it yields CASSPVGTGGADTQYF.